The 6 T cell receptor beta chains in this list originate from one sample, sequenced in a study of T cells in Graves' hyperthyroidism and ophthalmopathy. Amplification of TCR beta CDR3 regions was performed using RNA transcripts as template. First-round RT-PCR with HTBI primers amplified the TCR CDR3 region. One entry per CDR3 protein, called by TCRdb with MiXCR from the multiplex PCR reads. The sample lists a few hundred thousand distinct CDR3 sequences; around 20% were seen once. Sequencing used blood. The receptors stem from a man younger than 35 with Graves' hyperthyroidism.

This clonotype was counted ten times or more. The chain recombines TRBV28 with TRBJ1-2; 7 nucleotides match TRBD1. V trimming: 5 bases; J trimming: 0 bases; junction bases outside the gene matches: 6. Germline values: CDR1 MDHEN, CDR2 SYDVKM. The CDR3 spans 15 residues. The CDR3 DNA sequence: TGTGCCAGCAGTACCCCCGGGACAGCTAACTATGGCTACACCTTC. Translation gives CASSTPGTANYGYTF.

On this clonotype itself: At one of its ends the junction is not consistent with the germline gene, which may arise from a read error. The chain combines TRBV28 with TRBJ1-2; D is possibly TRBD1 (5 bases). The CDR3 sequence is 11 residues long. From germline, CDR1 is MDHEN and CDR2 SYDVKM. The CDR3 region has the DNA TGTGCCGGCAGTTTCAAGGGGGGCTACACCTTC. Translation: CAGSFKGGYTF.

CDR3 residues: CASSLGPAETQYF. The DNA for the CDR3 is TGTGCCAGCAGCCTAGGTCCGGCGGAGACCCAGTACTTC. The chain has TRBV11-2 and TRBJ2-5; D not certain. The germline CDR1 and CDR2 sequences are SGHAT and FQNNGV. Between the trimmed V and J ends, which lost 5 bases and 5 bases, there was a span of 12 bases. The CDR3 length is 13 residues.

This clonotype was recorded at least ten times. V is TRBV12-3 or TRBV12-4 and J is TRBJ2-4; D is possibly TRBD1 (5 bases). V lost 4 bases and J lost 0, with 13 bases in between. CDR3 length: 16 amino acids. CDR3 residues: CASSSTGFLAKNIQYF. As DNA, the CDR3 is TGTGCCAGCAGTTCCACAGGATTCCTAGCCAAAAACATTCAGTACTTC.

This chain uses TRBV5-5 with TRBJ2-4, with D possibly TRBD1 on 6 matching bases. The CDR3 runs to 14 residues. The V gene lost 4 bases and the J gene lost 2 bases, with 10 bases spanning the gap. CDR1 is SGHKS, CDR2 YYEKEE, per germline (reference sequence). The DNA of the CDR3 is TGTGCCAGCAGCGAGGACAGACCCAAAAACATTCAGTACTTC. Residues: CASSEDRPKNIQYF.

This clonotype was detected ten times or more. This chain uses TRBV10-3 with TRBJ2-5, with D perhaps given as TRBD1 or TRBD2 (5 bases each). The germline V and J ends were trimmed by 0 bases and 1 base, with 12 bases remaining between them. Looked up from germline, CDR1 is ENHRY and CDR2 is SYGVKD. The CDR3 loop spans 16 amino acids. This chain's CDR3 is CAISESKLGTQETQYF. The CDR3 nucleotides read TGTGCCATCAGTGAGTCGAAGCTGGGGACCCAAGAGACCCAGTACTTC.